This is a list of T cell receptor beta chains from one sample in a study of post-analysis software for immune sequencing data. TCRdb reprocessed the PCR reads via MiXCR and lists one record per CDR3 protein. Of about 260,000 distinct CDR3 sequences in the sample, just over 35% were seen once. The sample consisted of blood. These receptor sequences come from a girl aged 5 to 17 with multiple sclerosis. The CDR3 runs from the conserved cysteine through the conserved F or W. The D gene is left open where the match is weak. Clone size is stated in some rows and not others, as once, few, many or a class when expanded.

-,few,TRBV10-3,TRBJ2-5,CAISESPGALGTQYF,TGTGCCATCAGTGAGTCCCCGGGGGCGCTGGGGACCCAGTACTTC
-,many,TRBV5-1,TRBJ2-5,CASSQTSREETQYF,TGCGCCAGCAGCCAAACCTCCAGAGAAGAGACCCAGTACTTC
-,-,TRBV7-3,TRBJ2-1,CASSSSVHGGSRNEQFF,TGTGCCAGCAGCTCATCCGTCCATGGGGGTTCGAGAAATGAGCAGTTCTTC
TRBD1,many,TRBV20-1,TRBJ2-3,CSAPHRGRDTQYF,TGCAGTGCGCCCCACAGGGGGCGGGATACGCAGTATTTT
TRBD1,-,TRBV11-2,TRBJ1-2,CASSAGTGGPYNYGYTF,TGTGCCAGCAGTGCCGGGACAGGGGGACCTTATAACTATGGCTACACCTTC
TRBD2,-,TRBV7-2,TRBJ2-2,CASSSQRGYTGELFF,TGTGCCAGCAGCTCCCAGCGGGGGTACACCGGGGAGCTGTTTTTT
-,-,TRBV4-3,TRBJ2-7,CASSVRSYEQYF,TGCGCCAGCAGCGTGAGATCCTACGAGCAGTACTTC
-,many,TRBV7-2,TRBJ1-6,CASSLDRDSPLHF,TGTGCCAGCAGCTTAGATCGGGATTCACCCCTCCACTTT
TRBD1,-,TRBV12-3/TRBV12-4,TRBJ2-3,CASRVGGTDTEYF,TGTGCCAGCAGGGTAGGGGGCACAGATACGGAATATTTT
TRBD1,-,TRBV2,TRBJ1-5,CASSGRGRSNQPQHF,TGTGCCAGCAGTGGCAGGGGGCGAAGCAATCAGCCCCAGCATTTT
TRBD1,many,TRBV3-1,TRBJ2-3,CASSQDLQGANTQYF,TGTGCCAGCAGCCAAGATTTACAGGGGGCGAATACGCAGTATTTT
-,-,TRBV28,TRBJ2-7,CASSLRGQVSYEQYF,TGTGCCAGCAGTTTACGCGGGCAGGTCTCCTACGAGCAGTACTTC
-,once,TRBV5-4,TRBJ2-5,CASSQGLGGPQETQYF,TGTGCCAGCAGCCAGGGACTGGGAGGACCCCAAGAGACCCAGTACTTC
TRBD2,many,TRBV20-1,TRBJ2-3,CSKRGTSGGDTQYF,TGCAGTAAAAGGGGGACTAGCGGGGGGGATACGCAGTATTTT
-,-,TRBV5-1,TRBJ1-1,CASRWGVEGYRNTEAFF,TGCGCCAGCAGATGGGGGGTCGAGGGTTATCGGAACACTGAAGCTTTCTTT
-,many,TRBV4-1,TRBJ2-1,CASSQDQNEQFF,TGCGCCAGCAGCCAAGATCAGAATGAGCAGTTCTTC
-,-,TRBV15,TRBJ1-1,CATSRDGSQGRSNEAFF,TGTGCCACCAGCAGAGATGGTTCCCAGGGACGGTCGAATGAAGCTTTCTTT
-,few,TRBV6-5,TRBJ1-3,CASSLRSGNTIYF,TGTGCCAGCAGCCTACGGTCCGGAAACACCATATATTTT